This T cell receptor beta chain was profiled in a study of identical twins. Study-wide results and caveats: Model-predicted out-of-frame TCR alpha sharing fell below observed values in monozygotic twins. Abundant beta clonotypes from cord blood had fewer insertions, unlike memory repertoires, which showed none. There was an excess of low generation probability in the out-of-frame alpha sequences that twins shared. Zero-insertion results could be subject to partial confounding by invariant MAIT and iNKT cells.

With V trimmed by 0 bases and J by 4 bases, 7 bases remained unmatched. Germline V gives CDR1 DFQATT, CDR2 SNEGSKA (reference sequence). The CDR3 is 18 residues long. TCRdb called the 5' RACE reads again in MiXCR, with one record for every CDR3 protein. The table has roughly 1.6 million distinct CDR3 sequences, under 35% seen once. In this sample, this clonotype turned up a few times. Its specificity is unknown. The V call is TRBV20-1, the J call TRBJ2-1; TRBD2 aligns across 15 bases. The sample taken for sequencing was cord blood. This sequence originates from a newborn girl in good health. As DNA, the CDR3 is TGCAGTGCTAGAGATCTTGGACTAGCGGGAGGGAATTACAATGAGCAGTTCTTC. Amino acids: CSARDLGLAGGNYNEQFF.